A single sample gave rise to the 14 T cell receptor beta chains below, sequenced in a study of OX40 agonist ivuxolimab in advanced cancers. Here immunoSEQ multiplex PCR was the method, and the copy in TCRdb shows in-frame clones only, minus some. The sample shows about 37,000 clones, around 73% of them seen only once. The sample consisted of CD4+ or CD8+ T cells sorted from blood, taken in a trial of the OX40 agonist ivuxolimab. Receptors originate from an adult with an advanced solid tumor such as melanoma, head and neck, liver or kidney cancer.

The V call is TRBV6-4, the J call TRBJ2-1, with D possibly matching TRBD2 (6 bases). V was shortened by 5 bases and J by 9 bases, with 11 bases between the two germline ends. Germline CDR1 and CDR2: MRHNA and SNTAGT. This CDR3 is built from 12 residues. CDR3 coding DNA: TGTGCCAGCAGTCCCGGGAGCGGTGAGCAGTTCTTC. Amino acids: CASSPGSGEQFF.

The chain links TRBV7-8 to TRBJ2-3; 7 bases line up with TRBD2. J gave up 1 base and V 3 bases, and 7 bases lay outside the gene matches. The CDR3 loop spans 16 amino acids. Germline CDR1 SGHVS, CDR2 FQNEAQ. The CDR3 here is CASSLAWLAGTDTQYF. The CDR3 DNA is TGTGCCAGCAGCTTGGCCTGGCTAGCGGGCACAGATACGCAGTATTTT. The complete variable domain, with remaining parts taken from reference TRBV7-8 and TRBJ2-3, reads GAGVSQSPRYKVAKRGQDVALRCDPISGHVSLFWYQQALGQGPEFLTYFQNEAQLDKSGLPSDRFFAERPEGSVSTLKIQRTQQEDSAVYLCASSLAWLAGTDTQYFGPGTRLTVL.

The rearrangement joins TRBV10-3 to TRBJ1-1, with a possible D match to TRBD1 (6 bases). Germline V gene data show CDR1 as ENHRY and CDR2 as SYGVKD. The V and J ends lost 2 bases and 0 bases respectively, with 13 bases between them. The CDR3 spans 16 residues. CDR3 sequence: CAISEARGQMNTEAFF. The CDR3 nucleotides read TGTGCCATCAGTGAGGCCCGAGGACAGATGAACACTGAAGCTTTCTTT.

This chain connects TRBV9 to TRBJ1-2, with D hard to call. This CDR3 comprises 13 residues. V lost 4 bases and J 0 bases, leaving 7 bases between the germline ends. Germline V CDR1 and CDR2: SGDLS, YYNGEE. The CDR3 is CASSPDTNYGYTF. The CDR3 nucleotides are TGTGCCAGCAGCCCTGACACTAACTATGGCTACACCTTC.

The genes are TRBV9 and TRBJ2-5; 7 bases map to TRBD2. The germline gives CDR1 SGDLS, CDR2 YYNGEE. This CDR3 comprises 16 residues. The J segment lost 2 bases and the V segment lost 4 bases, leaving 11 bases of the junction unmatched. Here the CDR3 reads CASSPSGLDLQETQYF. In DNA, the CDR3 is TGTGCCAGCAGCCCGAGTGGACTAGACCTACAAGAGACCCAGTACTTC.

The chain is built from TRBV21-1 and TRBJ2-7; the table's D call, TRBD2, has no DNA check behind it. TRBV21-1 is deemed a pseudogene. This CDR3 has 16 residues. CDR3 region: CASSKVLAGSRYEQYF. Written as DNA, the CDR3 is TGTGCCAGCAGCAAAGTTCTAGCGGGGAGTCGATACGAGCAGTACTTC.

This clone was detected once. This rearrangement joins TRBV4-3 to TRBJ2-1; perhaps TRBD1 as D (5 bases). The V gene's germline CDR1 is LGHNA and CDR2 YSLEER. Trimming stripped 4 bases from V and 4 bases from J, with 26 bases between. The CDR3 runs 19 residues. For the CDR3, the DNA is TGCGCCAGCAGCCCATTCTGGGCGGACCCAAGAAGGGGATACAATGAGCAGTTCTTC. This gives the protein CASSPFWADPRRGYNEQFF.

J is TRBJ2-7 and V is TRBV5-1, with unresolved D. V dropped 4 bases and J dropped 0 bases, with 8 bases sitting between them. CDR3 length: 13 residues. Germline values: CDR1 SGHRS, CDR2 YFSETQ. CDR3 sequence: CASSLRPSYEQYF. CDR3 in DNA: TGCGCCAGCAGCCTCCGGCCCTCCTACGAGCAGTACTTC. Looking up the rest from reference TRBV5-1 and TRBJ2-7 gives the full variable domain: KAGVTQTPRYLIKTRGQQVTLSCSPISGHRSVSWYQQTPGQGLQFLFEYFSETQRNKGNFPGRFSGRQFSNSRSEMNVSTLELGDSALYLCASSLRPSYEQYFGPGTRLTVT.

The chain uses TRBV27 and TRBJ2-7; D uncertain. From germline, CDR1 is MNHEY and CDR2 SMNVEV (reference sequence). The CDR3 runs 13 residues. Trimming removed 5 bases at V and 6 bases at J, with 14 bases between. The CDR3 protein is CASSPSLFGEQYF. The CDR3 nucleotides are TGTGCCAGCAGTCCGAGTTTGTTCGGCGAGCAGTACTTC.

The gene calls are TRBV27 and TRBJ2-5; 9 bases are a match to TRBD2. The CDR3 length is 17 residues. Germline V lookup: CDR1 MNHEY, CDR2 SMNVEV (reference sequence). The V segment lost 2 bases and the J segment 0 bases; nucleotides outside the gene matches: 7. CDR3 nucleotide sequence: TGTGCCAGCAGTTTAATTGCTAGCGGGACTAACCAAGAGACCCAGTACTTC. Translated, it gives CASSLIASGTNQETQYF.

This clone was found a few times. The chain uses TRBV7-2 and TRBJ2-3, with D tentatively TRBD1 or TRBD2 (5 bases each). CDR3 length: 17 residues. Trimming left V 4 bases short and J 1 base short, with 18 bases between. Germline V gene lookup returns CDR1 SGHTA and CDR2 FQGNSA. This CDR3 reads CASSSTGTGGRTDTQYF. CDR3 DNA: TGTGCCAGCAGCTCCACCGGGACGGGCGGCCGCACAGATACGCAGTATTTT.

V is TRBV4-2 and J is TRBJ2-2, with 7 positions matching TRBD1. The junction had 7 bases not matched to a gene; V was cut back by 4 bases and J by 5 bases. This CDR3 is 15 amino acids long. Germline V lookup: CDR1 LGHNA, CDR2 YNFKEQ. This chain's CDR3 is CASSPQRGRTGELFF. The CDR3, as DNA: TGTGCCAGCAGCCCACAAAGGGGGCGGACCGGGGAGCTGTTTTTT.

The chain links TRBV5-6 to TRBJ2-3, with D uncertain. Germline values: CDR1 SGHDT, CDR2 YYEEEE. Trimming took 0 bases from V and 0 from J, leaving 17 bases between them. This CDR3 region has 18 residues. The CDR3 here is CASSLEKILGASTDTQYF. CDR3 DNA sequence: TGTGCCAGCAGCTTGGAAAAAATCCTTGGCGCGAGCACAGATACGCAGTATTTT.

This clone was counted a few times. The V and J genes are TRBV11-2 and TRBJ1-1, with no clear D. Trimming removed 1 base at V and 7 bases at J, with 22 bases between. Germline CDR1 SGHAT, CDR2 FQNNGV. This CDR3 has 17 residues. The CDR3 here is CASSLGLRWVEEGEAFF. Here the CDR3 DNA reads TGTGCCAGCAGCTTAGGGTTACGCTGGGTAGAGGAAGGTGAAGCTTTCTTT. The whole variable domain, remainder taken from reference TRBV11-2 and TRBJ1-1, is EAGVAQSPRYKIIEKRQSVAFWCNPISGHATLYWYQQILGQGPKLLIQFQNNGVVDDSQLPKDRFSAERLKGVDSTLKIQPAKLEDSAVYLCASSLGLRWVEEGEAFFGQGTRLTVV.